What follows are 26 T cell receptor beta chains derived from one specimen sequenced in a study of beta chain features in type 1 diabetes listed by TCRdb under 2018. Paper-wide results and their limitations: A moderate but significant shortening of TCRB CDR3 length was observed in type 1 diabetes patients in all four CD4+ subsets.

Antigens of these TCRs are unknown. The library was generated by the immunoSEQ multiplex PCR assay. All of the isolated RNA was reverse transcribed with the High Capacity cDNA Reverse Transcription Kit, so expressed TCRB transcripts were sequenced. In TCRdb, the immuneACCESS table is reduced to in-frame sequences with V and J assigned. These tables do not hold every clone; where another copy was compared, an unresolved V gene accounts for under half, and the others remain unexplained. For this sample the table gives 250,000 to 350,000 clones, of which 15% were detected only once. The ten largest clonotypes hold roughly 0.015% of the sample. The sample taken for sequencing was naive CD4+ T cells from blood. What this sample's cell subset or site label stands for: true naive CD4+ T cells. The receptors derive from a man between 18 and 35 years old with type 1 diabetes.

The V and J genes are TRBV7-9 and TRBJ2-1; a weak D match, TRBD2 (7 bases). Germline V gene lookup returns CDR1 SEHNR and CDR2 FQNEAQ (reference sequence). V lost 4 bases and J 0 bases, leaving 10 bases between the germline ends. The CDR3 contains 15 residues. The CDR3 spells CASSWGGSSYNEQFF. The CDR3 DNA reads TGTGCCAGCAGCTGGGGGGGCAGCTCCTACAATGAGCAGTTCTTC.

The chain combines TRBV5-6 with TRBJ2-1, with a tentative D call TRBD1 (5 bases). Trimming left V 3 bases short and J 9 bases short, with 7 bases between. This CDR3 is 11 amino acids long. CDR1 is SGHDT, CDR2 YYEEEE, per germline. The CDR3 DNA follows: TGTGCCAGCAGCTCAGGGCGTGAGCAGTTCTTC. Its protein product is CASSSGREQFF. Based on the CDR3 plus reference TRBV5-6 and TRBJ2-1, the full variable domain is DAGVTQSPTHLIKTRGQQVTLRCSPKSGHDTVSWYQQALGQGPQFIFQYYEEEERQRGNFPDRFSGHQFPNYSSELNVNALLLGDSALYLCASSSGREQFFGPGTRLTVL.

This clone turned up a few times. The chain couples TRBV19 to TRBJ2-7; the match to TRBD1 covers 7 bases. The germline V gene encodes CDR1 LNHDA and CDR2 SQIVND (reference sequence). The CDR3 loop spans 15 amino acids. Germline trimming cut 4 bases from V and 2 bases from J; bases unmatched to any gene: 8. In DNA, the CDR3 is TGTGCCAGTAGTACAGGGACAGAATATGCCTACGAGCAGTACTTC. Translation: CASSTGTEYAYEQYF.

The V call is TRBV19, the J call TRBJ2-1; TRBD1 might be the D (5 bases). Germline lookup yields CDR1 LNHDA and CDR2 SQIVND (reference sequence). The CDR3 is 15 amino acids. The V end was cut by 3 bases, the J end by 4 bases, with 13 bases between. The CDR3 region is CASSIMTVPYNEQFF. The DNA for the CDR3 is TGTGCCAGTAGTATCATGACAGTCCCGTACAATGAGCAGTTCTTC.

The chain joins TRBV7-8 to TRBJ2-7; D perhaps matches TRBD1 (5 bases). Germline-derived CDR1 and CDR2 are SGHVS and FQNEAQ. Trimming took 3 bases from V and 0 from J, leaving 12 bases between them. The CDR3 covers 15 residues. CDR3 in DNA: TGTGCCAGCAGCTTGGATGACAGAACCTCCTACGAGCAGTACTTC. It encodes CASSLDDRTSYEQYF.

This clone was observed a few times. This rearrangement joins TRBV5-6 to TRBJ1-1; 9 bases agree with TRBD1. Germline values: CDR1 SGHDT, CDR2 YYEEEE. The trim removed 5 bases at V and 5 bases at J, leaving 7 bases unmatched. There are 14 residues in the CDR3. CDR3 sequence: CASRPPGQGTEAFF. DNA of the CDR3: TGTGCCAGCAGGCCCCCGGGACAGGGTACTGAAGCTTTCTTT.

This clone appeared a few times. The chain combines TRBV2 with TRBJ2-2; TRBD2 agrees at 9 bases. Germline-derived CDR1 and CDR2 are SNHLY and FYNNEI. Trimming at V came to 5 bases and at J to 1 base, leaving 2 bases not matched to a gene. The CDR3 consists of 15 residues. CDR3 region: CASSPTSGNTGELFF. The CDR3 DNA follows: TGTGCCAGCAGTCCGACTAGCGGGAACACCGGGGAGCTGTTTTTT.

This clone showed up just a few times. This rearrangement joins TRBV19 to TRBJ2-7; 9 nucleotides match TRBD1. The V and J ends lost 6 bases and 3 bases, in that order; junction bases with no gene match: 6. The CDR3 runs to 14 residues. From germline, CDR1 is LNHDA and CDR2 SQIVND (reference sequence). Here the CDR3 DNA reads TGTGCCAGTAGCACCGGGACAGGGTACTACGAGCAGTACTTC. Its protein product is CASSTGTGYYEQYF.

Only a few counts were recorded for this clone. The CDR3 region has the DNA TGCAGCGCCCAGGGGGCCCTGAACACTGAAGCTTTCTTT. This gives the protein CSAQGALNTEAFF. This chain uses TRBV29-1 with TRBJ1-1, with TRBD1 matching 8 bases. Germline CDR1 reads SQVTM; CDR2 reads ANQGSEA. There are 13 residues in the CDR3. V dropped 7 bases and J dropped 0; count of bases not matched to a gene: 4.

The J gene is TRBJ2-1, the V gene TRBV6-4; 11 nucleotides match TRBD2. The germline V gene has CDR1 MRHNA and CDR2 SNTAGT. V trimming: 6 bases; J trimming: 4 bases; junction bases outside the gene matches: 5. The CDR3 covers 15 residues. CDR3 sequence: CASSALAGAYNEQFF. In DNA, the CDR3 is TGTGCCAGCAGCGCACTAGCGGGGGCTTACAATGAGCAGTTCTTC.

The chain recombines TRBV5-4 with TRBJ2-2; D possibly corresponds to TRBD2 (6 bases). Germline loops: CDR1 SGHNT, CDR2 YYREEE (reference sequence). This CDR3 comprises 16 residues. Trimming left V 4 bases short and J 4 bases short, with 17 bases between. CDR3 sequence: CASSTPLGGGTGELFF. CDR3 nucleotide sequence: TGTGCCAGCAGCACACCCTTGGGGGGAGGCACCGGGGAGCTGTTTTTT.

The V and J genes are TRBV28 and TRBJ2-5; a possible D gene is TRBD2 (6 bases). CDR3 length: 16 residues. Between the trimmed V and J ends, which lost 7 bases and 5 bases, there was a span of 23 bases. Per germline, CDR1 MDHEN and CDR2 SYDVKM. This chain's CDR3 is CASTYRRGANRETQYF. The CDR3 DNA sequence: TGTGCCAGCACCTACCGACGCGGGGCCAACCGGGAGACCCAGTACTTC.

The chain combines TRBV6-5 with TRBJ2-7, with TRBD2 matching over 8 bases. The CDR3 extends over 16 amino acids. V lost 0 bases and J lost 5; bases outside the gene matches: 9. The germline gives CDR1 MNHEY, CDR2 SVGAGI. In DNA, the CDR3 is TGTGCCAGCAGTTACTCTCAGACTAGCGTTATAAACGAGCAGTACTTC. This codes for CASSYSQTSVINEQYF.

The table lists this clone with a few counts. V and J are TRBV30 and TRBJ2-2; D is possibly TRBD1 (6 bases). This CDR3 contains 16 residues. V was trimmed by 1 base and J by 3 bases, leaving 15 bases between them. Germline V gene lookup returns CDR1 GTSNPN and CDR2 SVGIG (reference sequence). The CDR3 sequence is CAWSGNSGHYTGELFF. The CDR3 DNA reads TGTGCCTGGAGTGGGAATTCGGGACACTACACCGGGGAGCTGTTTTTT.

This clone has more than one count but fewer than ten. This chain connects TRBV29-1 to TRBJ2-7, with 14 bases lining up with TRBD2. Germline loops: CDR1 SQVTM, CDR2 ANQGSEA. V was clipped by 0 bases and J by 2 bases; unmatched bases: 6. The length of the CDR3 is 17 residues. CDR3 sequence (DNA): TGCAGCGTTGAAGATCTTGGGACTAGCGGGAGCACCTACGAGCAGTACTTC. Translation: CSVEDLGTSGSTYEQYF.

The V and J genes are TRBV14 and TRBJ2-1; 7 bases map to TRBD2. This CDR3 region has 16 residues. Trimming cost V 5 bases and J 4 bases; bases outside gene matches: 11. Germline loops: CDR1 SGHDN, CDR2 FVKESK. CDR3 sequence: CASSLNLADPYNEQFF. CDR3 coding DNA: TGTGCCAGCAGCTTAAATCTAGCGGACCCTTACAATGAGCAGTTCTTC.

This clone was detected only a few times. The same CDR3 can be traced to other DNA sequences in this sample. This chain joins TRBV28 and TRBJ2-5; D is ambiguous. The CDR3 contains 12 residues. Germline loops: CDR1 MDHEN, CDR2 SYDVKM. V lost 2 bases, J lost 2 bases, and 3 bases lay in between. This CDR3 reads CASSLPQETQYF. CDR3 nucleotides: TGTGCCAGCAGTTTACCTCAAGAGACCCAGTACTTC.

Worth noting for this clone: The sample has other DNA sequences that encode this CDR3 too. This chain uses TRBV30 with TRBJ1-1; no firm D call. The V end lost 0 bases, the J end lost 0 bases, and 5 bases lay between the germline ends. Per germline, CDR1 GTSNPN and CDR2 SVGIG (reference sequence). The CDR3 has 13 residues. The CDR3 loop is CAWSVLLNTEAFF. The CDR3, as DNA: TGTGCCTGGAGTGTACTACTGAACACTGAAGCTTTCTTT.

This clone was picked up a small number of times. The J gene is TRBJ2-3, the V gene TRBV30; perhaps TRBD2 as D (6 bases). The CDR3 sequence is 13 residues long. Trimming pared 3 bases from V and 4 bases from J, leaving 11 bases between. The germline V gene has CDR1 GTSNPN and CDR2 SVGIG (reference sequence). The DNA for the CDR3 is TGTGCCTGGAGCGGGGCGGGATCAGATACGCAGTATTTT. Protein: CAWSGAGSDTQYF.

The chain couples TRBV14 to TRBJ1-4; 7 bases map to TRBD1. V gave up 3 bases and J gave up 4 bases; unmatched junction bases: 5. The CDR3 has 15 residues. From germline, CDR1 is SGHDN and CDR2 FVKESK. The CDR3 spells CASSHNRDSNEKLFF. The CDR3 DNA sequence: TGTGCCAGCAGCCACAACCGGGACAGTAATGAAAAACTGTTTTTT. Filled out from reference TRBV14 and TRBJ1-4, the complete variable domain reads EAGVTQFPSHSVIEKGQTVTLRCDPISGHDNLYWYRRVMGKEIKFLLHFVKESKQDESGMPNNRFLAERTGGTYSTLKVQPAELEDSGVYFCASSHNRDSNEKLFFGSGTQLSVL.

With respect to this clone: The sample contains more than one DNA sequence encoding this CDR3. The CDR3 DNA follows: TGCAGCGTTGGCCAGGGGAGCAATCAGCCCCAGCATTTT. It is translated as CSVGQGSNQPQHF. The rearrangement links TRBV29-1 to TRBJ1-5; TRBD1 is a possible D gene (6 bases). V dropped 4 bases and J dropped 1 base, with 8 bases sitting between them. There are 13 residues in the CDR3. Germline CDR1 SQVTM, CDR2 ANQGSEA.

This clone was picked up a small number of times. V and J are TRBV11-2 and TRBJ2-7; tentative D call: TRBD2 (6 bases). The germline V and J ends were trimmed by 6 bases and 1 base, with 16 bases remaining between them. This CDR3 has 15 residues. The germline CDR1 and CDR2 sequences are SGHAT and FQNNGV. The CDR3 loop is CASREAGLGSYEQYF. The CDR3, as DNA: TGTGCCAGCAGAGAGGCGGGGCTGGGTTCCTACGAGCAGTACTTC.

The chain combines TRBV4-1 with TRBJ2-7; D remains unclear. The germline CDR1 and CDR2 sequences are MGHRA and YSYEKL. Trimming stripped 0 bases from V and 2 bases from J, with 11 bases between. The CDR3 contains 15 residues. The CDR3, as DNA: TGCGCCAGCAGCCAAGAACAGCTCGCTGCCTACGAGCAGTACTTC. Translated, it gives CASSQEQLAAYEQYF.

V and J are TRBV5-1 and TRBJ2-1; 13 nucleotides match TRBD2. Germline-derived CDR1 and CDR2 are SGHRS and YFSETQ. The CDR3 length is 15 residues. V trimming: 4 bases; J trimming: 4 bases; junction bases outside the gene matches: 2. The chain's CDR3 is CASSVLAGGYNEQFF. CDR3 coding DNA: TGCGCCAGCAGCGTACTAGCGGGGGGGTACAATGAGCAGTTCTTC.

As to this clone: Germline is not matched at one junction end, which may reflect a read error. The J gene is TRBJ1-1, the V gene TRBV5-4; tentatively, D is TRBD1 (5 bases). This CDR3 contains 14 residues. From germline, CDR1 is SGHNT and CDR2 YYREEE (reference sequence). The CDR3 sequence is CASRLGQGNTEAFF. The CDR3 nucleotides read TGTGCCAGCAGGTTGGGGCAGGGTAACACTGAAGCTTTCTTT.

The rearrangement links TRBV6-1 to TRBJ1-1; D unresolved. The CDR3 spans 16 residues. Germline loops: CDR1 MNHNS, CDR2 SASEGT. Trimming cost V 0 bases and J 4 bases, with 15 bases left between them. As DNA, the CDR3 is TGTGCCAGCAGTGAAGCGTGGATGAGGAGCTTCACTGAAGCTTTCTTT. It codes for CASSEAWMRSFTEAFF.